This TCR beta chain appears in the sequencing data of a study of CD8+CD57+ T cells in acquired aplastic anemia. The authors sequenced patients whose flow cytometry had shown CD8+CD57+ cell expansion. This clonotype occurred many times. CDR1 DFQATT and CDR2 SNEGSKA come from the germline V gene (reference sequence). The V end lost 4 bases, the J end lost 0 bases, and 12 bases lay between the germline ends. The CDR3 extends over 14 amino acids. Researchers used genomic DNA as the template to profile TCR beta VDJ and CDR3. TCRdb reprocessed the reads via MiXCR and lists one record per CDR3 protein. The data hold 310,000 or so distinct CDR3 sequences, with 50% to 65% observed a single time.

The chain is built from TRBV20-1 and TRBJ1-1; no clear D. The sequenced material came from sorted CD4+, CD8+, or CD8+CD57+ T cells (not recorded which) from PBMCs. The source of this sequence is a human donor with aplastic anemia. Here the CDR3 reads CSAKIKRLNTEAFF. CDR3 nucleotide sequence: TGCAGTGCTAAGATAAAACGGCTGAACACTGAAGCTTTCTTT.